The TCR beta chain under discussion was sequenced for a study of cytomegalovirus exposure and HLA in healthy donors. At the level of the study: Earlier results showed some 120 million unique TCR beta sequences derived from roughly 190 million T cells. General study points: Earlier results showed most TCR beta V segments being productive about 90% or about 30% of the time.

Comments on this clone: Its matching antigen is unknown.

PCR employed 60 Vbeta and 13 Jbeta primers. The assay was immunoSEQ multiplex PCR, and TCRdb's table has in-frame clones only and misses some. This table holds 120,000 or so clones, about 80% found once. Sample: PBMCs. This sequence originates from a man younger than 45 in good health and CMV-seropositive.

CDR3 amino acids: CASALPAGEIANTGELFF. The CDR3 DNA is TGTGCCAGCGCCCTACCAGCGGGGGAAATCGCGAACACCGGGGAGCTGTTTTTT. The rearrangement uses TRBV19 and TRBJ2-2; 8 bases align to TRBD2. Germline V gene lookup returns CDR1 LNHDA and CDR2 SQIVND (reference sequence). The CDR3 loop spans 18 amino acids. Germline trimming cut 9 bases from V and 0 bases from J; bases unmatched to any gene: 15.